This T cell receptor (beta chain) was identified in a study of T cell clonotyping in hematopoietic cell transplantation. The V gene's germline CDR1 is MGHRA and CDR2 YSYEKL. Trimming took 6 bases from V and 6 from J, leaving 15 bases between them. The CDR3 covers 13 residues. The repertoire was sequenced with immunoSEQ multiplex PCR; TCRdb's copy has only in-frame clones and lacks some. The table records more than 12,000 clones, around 62% of them present only once. V and J are TRBV4-1 and TRBJ2-7, with D possibly TRBD1 on 6 matching bases. The sequence came from a human donor who either received an allogeneic hematopoietic cell transplant for a myeloid malignancy or was a related donor (not recorded which). Some clones in this sample may be carry-over from other donors' samples. Sequencing used PBMCs. The CDR3 loop reads CASRGEGVREQYF. In nucleotides, the CDR3 is TGCGCCAGCAGGGGAGAGGGGGTCCGCGAGCAGTACTTC.